This is a list of T cell receptor beta chains from one sample in a study of blood T cells in healthy people across ages. One entry per CDR3 protein, called by TCRdb with MiXCR from the 5' RACE reads. The table records approximately 1.5 million distinct CDR3 sequences, about 31% of them present only once. The specimen was blood. The origin of the receptors is a woman aged 25 to 39 in good health. Each CDR3 is given without its conserved first and last residue. Fields, in order: V gene, clone size, J gene, CDR3 protein. Size is omitted from some rows. Given values are once, few, many or a class for expanded clones.

v_call: TRBV4-2; clone_size: many; j_call: TRBJ2-1; cdr3_aa: ASSQGGLYWQF
v_call: TRBV7-9; clone_size: many; j_call: TRBJ1-1; cdr3_aa: ASSLDSMNTEAF
v_call: TRBV20-1; clone_size: NA; j_call: TRBJ1-1; cdr3_aa: SANRGPMNTEAF
v_call: TRBV5-1; clone_size: few; j_call: TRBJ1-5; cdr3_aa: ASSFTRPNNQPQH
v_call: TRBV20-1; clone_size: NA; j_call: TRBJ2-7; cdr3_aa: SAQDRGEQY
v_call: TRBV7-6; clone_size: NA; j_call: TRBJ2-1; cdr3_aa: ASSSTETSGGRWSYNEQF
v_call: TRBV6-2/TRBV6-3; clone_size: NA; j_call: NA; cdr3_aa: ASSYPHPGGDVEQY
v_call: TRBV11-2; clone_size: NA; j_call: TRBJ2-3; cdr3_aa: ASSPGGLEQY
v_call: TRBV3-1; clone_size: NA; j_call: TRBJ1-1; cdr3_aa: ASSLYTGTGGPLNTEAF
v_call: TRBV7-2; clone_size: NA; j_call: TRBJ2-1; cdr3_aa: ASSLTGLALRYNEQF
v_call: TRBV29-1; clone_size: NA; j_call: TRBJ1-2; cdr3_aa: SVELDT
v_call: TRBV7-2; clone_size: many; j_call: TRBJ2-7; cdr3_aa: ASSSSRGGYEQY
v_call: TRBV11-1; clone_size: NA; j_call: TRBJ2-7; cdr3_aa: ASSLGPRTSGGALVRLNEQY
v_call: TRBV28; clone_size: NA; j_call: TRBJ2-3; cdr3_aa: ATLHAPDTQY